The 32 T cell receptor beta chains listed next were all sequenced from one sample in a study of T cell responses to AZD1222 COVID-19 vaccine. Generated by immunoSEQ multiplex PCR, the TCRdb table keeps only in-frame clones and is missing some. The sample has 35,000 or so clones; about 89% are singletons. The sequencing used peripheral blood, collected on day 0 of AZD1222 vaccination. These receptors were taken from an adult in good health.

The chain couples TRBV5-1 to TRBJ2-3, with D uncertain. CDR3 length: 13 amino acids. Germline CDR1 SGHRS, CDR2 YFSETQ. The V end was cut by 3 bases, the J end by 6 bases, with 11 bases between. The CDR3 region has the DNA TGCGCCAGCAGCTCCCTGAGTCGGGATACGCAGTATTTT. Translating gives CASSSLSRDTQYF. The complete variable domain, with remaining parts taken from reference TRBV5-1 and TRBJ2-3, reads KAGVTQTPRYLIKTRGQQVTLSCSPISGHRSVSWYQQTPGQGLQFLFEYFSETQRNKGNFPGRFSGRQFSNSRSEMNVSTLELGDSALYLCASSSLSRDTQYFGPGTRLTVL.

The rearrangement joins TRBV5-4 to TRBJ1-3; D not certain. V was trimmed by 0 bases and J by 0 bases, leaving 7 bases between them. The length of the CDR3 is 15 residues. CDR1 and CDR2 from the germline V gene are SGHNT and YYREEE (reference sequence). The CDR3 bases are TGTGCCAGCAGCTTGGCCGGCCCCTCTGGAAACACCATATATTTT. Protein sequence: CASSLAGPSGNTIYF.

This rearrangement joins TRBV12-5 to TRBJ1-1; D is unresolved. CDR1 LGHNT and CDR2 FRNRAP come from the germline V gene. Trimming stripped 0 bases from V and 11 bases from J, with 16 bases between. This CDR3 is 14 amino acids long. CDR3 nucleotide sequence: TGTGCTAGTGGTTTGGTACCTTCAGGACCGGGGGCTTTCTTT. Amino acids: CASGLVPSGPGAFF. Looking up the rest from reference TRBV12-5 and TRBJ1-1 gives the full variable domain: DARVTQTPRHKVTEMGQEVTMRCQPILGHNTVFWYRQTMMQGLELLAYFRNRAPLDDSGMPKDRFSAEMPDATLATLKIQPSEPRDSAVYFCASGLVPSGPGAFFGQGTRLTVV.

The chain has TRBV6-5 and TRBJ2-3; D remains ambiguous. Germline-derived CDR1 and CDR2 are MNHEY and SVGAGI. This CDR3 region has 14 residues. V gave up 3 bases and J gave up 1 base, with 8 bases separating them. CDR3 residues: CASSYASGTDTQYF. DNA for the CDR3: TGTGCCAGCAGTTATGCCAGCGGCACAGATACGCAGTATTTT.

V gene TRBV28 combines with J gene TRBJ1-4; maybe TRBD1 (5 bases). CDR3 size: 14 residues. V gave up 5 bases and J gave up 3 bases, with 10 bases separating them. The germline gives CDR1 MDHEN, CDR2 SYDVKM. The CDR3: CASSRGLANEKLFF. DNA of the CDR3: TGTGCCAGCAGTAGGGGTCTAGCTAATGAAAAACTGTTTTTT.

CDR3 in DNA: TGTGCCAGCAGAAAACTTTCCGGGACAGGGGCCGAAAAACTGTTTTTT. Translation gives CASRKLSGTGAEKLFF. The chain links TRBV4-2 to TRBJ1-4; 10 bases map to TRBD1. This CDR3 has 16 residues. The trim removed 6 bases at V and 8 bases at J, leaving 12 bases unmatched. CDR1 and CDR2 (germline): LGHNA, YNFKEQ.

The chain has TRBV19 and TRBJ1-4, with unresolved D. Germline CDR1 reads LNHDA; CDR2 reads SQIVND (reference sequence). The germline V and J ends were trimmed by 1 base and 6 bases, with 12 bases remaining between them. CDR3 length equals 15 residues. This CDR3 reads CASSIGARIHEKLFF. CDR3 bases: TGTGCCAGTAGTATAGGGGCCCGCATCCATGAAAAACTGTTTTTT.

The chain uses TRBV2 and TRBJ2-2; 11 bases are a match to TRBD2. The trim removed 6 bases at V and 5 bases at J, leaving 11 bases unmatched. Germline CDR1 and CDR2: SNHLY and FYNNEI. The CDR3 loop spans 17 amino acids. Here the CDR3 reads CASRPGLAGGLTGELFF. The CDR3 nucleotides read TGTGCCAGCAGACCCGGCCTAGCGGGGGGACTTACCGGGGAGCTGTTTTTT.

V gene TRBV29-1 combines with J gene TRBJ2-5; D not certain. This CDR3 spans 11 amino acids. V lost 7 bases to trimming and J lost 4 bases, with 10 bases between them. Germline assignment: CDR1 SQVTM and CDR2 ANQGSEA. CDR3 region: CSAGLRETQYF. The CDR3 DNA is TGCAGCGCTGGTTTAAGAGAGACCCAGTACTTC.

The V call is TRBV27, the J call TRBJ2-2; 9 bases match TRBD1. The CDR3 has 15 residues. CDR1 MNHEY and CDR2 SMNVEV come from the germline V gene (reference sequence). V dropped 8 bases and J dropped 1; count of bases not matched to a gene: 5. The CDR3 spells CASQGGQGNTGELFF. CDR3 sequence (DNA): TGTGCCAGCCAGGGGGGACAGGGGAACACCGGGGAGCTGTTTTTT.

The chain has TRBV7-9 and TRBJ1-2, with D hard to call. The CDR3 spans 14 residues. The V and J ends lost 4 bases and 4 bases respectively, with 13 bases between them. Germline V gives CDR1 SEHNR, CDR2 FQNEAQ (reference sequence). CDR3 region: CASSSDVGPYGYTF. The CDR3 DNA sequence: TGTGCCAGCAGCTCGGACGTAGGTCCCTATGGCTACACCTTC.

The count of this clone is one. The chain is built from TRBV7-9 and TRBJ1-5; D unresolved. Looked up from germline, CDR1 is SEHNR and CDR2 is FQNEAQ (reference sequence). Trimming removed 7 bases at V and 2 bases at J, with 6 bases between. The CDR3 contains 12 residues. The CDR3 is CASTWGNQPQHF. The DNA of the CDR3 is TGTGCCAGCACCTGGGGCAATCAGCCCCAGCATTTT.

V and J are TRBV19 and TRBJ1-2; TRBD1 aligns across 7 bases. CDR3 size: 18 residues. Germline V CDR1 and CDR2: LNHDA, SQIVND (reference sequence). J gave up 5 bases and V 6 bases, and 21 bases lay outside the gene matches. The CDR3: CASRETGDRSWRRYGYTF. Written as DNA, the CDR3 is TGTGCCAGTAGAGAAACCGGGGACAGAAGCTGGCGAAGGTATGGCTACACCTTC.

The CDR3 sequence is CASSQSRDGYGYTF. The CDR3, as DNA: TGCGCCAGCAGTCAATCAAGGGACGGCTATGGCTACACCTTC. The rearrangement links TRBV23-1 to TRBJ1-2, with D perhaps TRBD1 (5 bases). TRBV23-1 carries the ORF label, with uncertain function. Trimming pared 0 bases from V and 4 bases from J, leaving 9 bases between. The CDR3 runs to 14 residues.

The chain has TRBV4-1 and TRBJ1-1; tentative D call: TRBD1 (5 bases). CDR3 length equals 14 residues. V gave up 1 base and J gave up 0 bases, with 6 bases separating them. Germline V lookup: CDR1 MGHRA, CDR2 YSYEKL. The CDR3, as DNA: TGCGCCAGCAGCCAAGGACAGCTGAACACTGAAGCTTTCTTT. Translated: CASSQGQLNTEAFF.

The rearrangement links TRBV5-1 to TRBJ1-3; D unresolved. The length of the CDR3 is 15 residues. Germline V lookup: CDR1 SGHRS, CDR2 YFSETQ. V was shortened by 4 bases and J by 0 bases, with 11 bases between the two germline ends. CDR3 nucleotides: TGCGCCAGCAGCACCACAGTTAGCTCTGGAAACACCATATATTTT. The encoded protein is CASSTTVSSGNTIYF.

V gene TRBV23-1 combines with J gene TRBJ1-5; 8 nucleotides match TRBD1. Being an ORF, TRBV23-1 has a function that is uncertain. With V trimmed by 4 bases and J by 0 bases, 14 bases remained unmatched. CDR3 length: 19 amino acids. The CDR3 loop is CASSRGGKTGVFSNQPQHF. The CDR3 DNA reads TGCGCCAGCAGTCGGGGAGGCAAGACAGGGGTGTTTAGCAATCAGCCCCAGCATTTT.

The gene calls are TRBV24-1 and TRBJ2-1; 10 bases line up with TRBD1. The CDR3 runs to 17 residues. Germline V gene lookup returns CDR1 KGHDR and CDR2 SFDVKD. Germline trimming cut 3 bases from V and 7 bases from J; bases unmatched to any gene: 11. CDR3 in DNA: TGTGCCACCAGTGATCCCGCCGGGACAGGGGTAATAAATGAGCAGTTCTTC. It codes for CATSDPAGTGVINEQFF.

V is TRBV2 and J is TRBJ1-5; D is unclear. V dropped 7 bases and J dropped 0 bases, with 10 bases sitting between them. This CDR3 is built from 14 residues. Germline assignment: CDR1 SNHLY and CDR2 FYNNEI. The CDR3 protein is CASTELYSNQPQHF. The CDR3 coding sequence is TGTGCCAGCACAGAACTATATAGCAATCAGCCCCAGCATTTT. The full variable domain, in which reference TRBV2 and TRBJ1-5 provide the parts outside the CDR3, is EPEVTQTPSHQVTQMGQEVILRCVPISNHLYFYWYRQILGQKVEFLVSFYNNEISEKSEIFDDQFSVERPDGSNFTLKIRSTKLEDSAMYFCASTELYSNQPQHFGDGTRLSIL.

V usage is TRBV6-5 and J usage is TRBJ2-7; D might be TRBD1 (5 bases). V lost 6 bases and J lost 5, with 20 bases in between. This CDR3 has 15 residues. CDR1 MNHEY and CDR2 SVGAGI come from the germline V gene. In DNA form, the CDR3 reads TGTGCCAGCAGATTATACGGTCCCAGGGAAGACGAGCAGTACTTC. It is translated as CASRLYGPREDEQYF.

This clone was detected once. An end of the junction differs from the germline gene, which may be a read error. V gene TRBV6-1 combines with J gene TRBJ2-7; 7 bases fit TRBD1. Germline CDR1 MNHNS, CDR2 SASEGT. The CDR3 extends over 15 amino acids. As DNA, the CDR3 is TGTGCCAGCAGTGAAGGAGTAGGGGGCTCCTTCGAGCAGTACTTC. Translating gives CASSEGVGGSFEQYF.

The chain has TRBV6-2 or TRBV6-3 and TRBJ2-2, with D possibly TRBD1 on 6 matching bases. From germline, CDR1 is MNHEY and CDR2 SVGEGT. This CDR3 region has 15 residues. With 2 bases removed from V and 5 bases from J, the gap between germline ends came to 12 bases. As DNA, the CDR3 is TGTGCCAGCAGTTACAGGGGGAGATTAACCGGGGAGCTGTTTTTT. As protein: CASSYRGRLTGELFF.

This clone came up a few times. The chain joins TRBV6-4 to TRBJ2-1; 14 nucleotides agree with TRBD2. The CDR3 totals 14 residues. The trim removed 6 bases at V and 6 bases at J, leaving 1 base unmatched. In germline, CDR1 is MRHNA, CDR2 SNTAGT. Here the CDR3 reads CASSGTSGSNEQFF. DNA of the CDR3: TGTGCCAGCAGCGGGACTAGCGGGAGCAATGAGCAGTTCTTC.

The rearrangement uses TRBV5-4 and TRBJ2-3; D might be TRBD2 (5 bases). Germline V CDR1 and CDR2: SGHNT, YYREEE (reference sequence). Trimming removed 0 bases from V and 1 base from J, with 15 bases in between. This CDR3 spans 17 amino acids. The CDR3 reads CASSLASRGSGTDTQYF. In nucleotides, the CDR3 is TGTGCCAGCAGCTTGGCTAGTCGGGGATCGGGCACAGATACGCAGTATTTT. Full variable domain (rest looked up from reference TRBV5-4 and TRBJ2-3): ETGVTQSPTHLIKTRGQQVTLRCSSQSGHNTVSWYQQALGQGPQFIFQYYREEENGRGNFPPRFSGLQFPNYSSELNVNALELDDSALYLCASSLASRGSGTDTQYFGPGTRLTVL.

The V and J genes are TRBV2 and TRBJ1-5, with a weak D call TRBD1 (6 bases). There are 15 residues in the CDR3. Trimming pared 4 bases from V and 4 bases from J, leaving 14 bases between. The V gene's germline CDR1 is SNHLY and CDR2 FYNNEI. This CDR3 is CASSGPQGTNQPQHF. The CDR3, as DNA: TGTGCCAGCAGTGGACCGCAGGGGACTAATCAGCCCCAGCATTTT.

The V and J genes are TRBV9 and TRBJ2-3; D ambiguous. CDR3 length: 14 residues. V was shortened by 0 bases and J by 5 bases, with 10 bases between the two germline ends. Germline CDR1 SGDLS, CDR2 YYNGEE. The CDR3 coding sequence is TGTGCCAGCAGCGTAGACAAGTTTGGAGATACGCAGTATTTT. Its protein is CASSVDKFGDTQYF.

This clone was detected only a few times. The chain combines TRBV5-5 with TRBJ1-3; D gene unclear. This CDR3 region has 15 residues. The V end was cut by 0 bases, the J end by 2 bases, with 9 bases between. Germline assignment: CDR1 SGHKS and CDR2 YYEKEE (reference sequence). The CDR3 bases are TGTGCCAGCAGCTTGGTGAGGGAAACTGGAAACACCATATATTTT. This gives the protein CASSLVRETGNTIYF.

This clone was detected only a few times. In DNA form, the CDR3 reads TGTGCCAGCAGTGAAGAAGGTGTGGGGGAGACCCAGTACTTC. It yields the protein CASSEEGVGETQYF. V is TRBV25-1 and J is TRBJ2-5; no definite D call. V lost 2 bases and J lost 5, with 12 bases in between. The V gene's germline CDR1 is MGHDK and CDR2 SYGVNS. The CDR3 loop spans 14 amino acids.

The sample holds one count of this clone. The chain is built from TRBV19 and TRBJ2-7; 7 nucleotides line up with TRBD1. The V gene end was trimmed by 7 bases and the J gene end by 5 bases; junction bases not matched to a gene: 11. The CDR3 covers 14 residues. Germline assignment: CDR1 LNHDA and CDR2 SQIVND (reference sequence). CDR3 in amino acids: CASTPETGHHEQYF. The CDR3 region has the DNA TGTGCCAGTACTCCCGAGACAGGGCACCACGAGCAGTACTTC.

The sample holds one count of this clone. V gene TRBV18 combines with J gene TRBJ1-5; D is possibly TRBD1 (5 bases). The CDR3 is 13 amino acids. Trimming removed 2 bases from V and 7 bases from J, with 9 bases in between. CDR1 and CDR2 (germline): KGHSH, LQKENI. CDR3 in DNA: TGTGCCAGCTCACCAGCCAGGGACCAGCCCCAGCATTTT. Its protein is CASSPARDQPQHF. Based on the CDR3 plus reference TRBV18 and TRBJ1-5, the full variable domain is NAGVMQNPRHLVRRRGQEARLRCSPMKGHSHVYWYRQLPEEGLKFMVYLQKENIIDESGMPKERFSAEFPKEGPSILRIQQVVRGDSAAYFCASSPARDQPQHFGDGTRLSIL.

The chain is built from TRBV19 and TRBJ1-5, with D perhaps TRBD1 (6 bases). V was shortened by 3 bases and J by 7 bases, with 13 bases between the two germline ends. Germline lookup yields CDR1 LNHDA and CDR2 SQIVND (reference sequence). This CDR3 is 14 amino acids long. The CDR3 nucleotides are TGTGCCAGTAGTATGAGGACAGTTGGGCAGCCCCAGCATTTT. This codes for CASSMRTVGQPQHF.

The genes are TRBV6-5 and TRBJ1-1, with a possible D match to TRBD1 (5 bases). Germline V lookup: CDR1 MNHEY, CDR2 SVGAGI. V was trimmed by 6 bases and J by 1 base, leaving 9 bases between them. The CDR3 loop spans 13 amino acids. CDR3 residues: CASRIQGNTEAFF. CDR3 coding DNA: TGTGCCAGCAGGATCCAGGGGAACACTGAAGCTTTCTTT.